A single sample gave rise to the 2 T cell receptor beta chains below, sequenced in a study of beta chain features in type 1 diabetes. Findings and limits, study-wide: A moderate, significant TCRB CDR3 shortening appeared in type 1 diabetes across four CD4+ subsets.

Reverse transcription of all isolated RNA meant that expressed TCRB transcripts were sequenced. The method was immunoSEQ multiplex PCR; TCRdb's version includes in-frame clones alone and lacks a portion of them. Altogether 150,000 to 170,000 clones are present, about 9.3% being singletons, with the ten largest covering 0.4% to 0.55%. These TCRs' antigens remain unknown. Source material: central memory CD4+ T cells from blood. The receptors here all came from a man between 25 and 39 years old with type 1 diabetes.

In this sample, this clone turned up a few times. This chain's CDR3 is CSVVVWLVGTESNEQFF. The CDR3 DNA follows: TGCAGCGTTGTGGTGTGGTTAGTGGGGACAGAGAGCAATGAGCAGTTCTTC. This chain links TRBV29-1 with TRBJ2-1, with 7 bases lining up with TRBD1. This CDR3 has 17 amino acids. Trimming cost V 4 bases and J 6 bases; bases outside gene matches: 18. Germline V lookup: CDR1 SQVTM, CDR2 ANQGSEA.

The chain recombines TRBV9 with TRBJ2-3; 8 bases fit TRBD2. V was clipped by 0 bases and J by 4 bases; unmatched bases: 7. The CDR3 runs to 16 residues. Germline CDR1 reads SGDLS; CDR2 reads YYNGEE. The CDR3 coding sequence is TGTGCCAGCAGCGTAGCCGGGACTAGAGTCTCAGATACGCAGTATTTT. This encodes CASSVAGTRVSDTQYF.